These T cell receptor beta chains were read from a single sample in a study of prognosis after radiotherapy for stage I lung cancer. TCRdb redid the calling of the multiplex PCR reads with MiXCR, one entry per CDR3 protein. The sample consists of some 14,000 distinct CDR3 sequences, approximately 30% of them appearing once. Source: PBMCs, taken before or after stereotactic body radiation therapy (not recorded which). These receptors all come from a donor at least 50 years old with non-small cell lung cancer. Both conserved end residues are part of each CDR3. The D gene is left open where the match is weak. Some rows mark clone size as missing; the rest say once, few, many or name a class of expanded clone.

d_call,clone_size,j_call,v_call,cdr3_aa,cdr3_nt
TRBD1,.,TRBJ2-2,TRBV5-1,CASSNWDRGIGGELFF,TGCGCCAGCAGCAACTGGGACAGGGGAATTGGCGGGGAGCTGTTTTTT
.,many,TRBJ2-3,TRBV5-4,CASSLASSSTDTQYF,TGTGCCAGCAGCTTGGCTAGTTCTAGCACAGATACGCAGTATTTT
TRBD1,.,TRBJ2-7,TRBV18,CASSQGTVSSYEQYF,TGTGCCAGCTCACAAGGGACAGTGAGCTCCTACGAGCAGTACTTC
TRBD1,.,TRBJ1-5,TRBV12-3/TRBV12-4,CASSLAGQGSQPQHF,TGTGCCAGCAGTTTAGCCGGACAGGGGAGCCAGCCCCAGCATTTT
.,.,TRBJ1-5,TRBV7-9,CASSPGGGLGSNQPQHF,TGTGCCAGCAGCCCCGGGGGGGGGCTAGGGAGCAATCAACCCCAGCATTTT
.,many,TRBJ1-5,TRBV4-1,CASSQEGPGNQPQHF,TGCGCCAGCAGCCAAGAGGGGCCAGGAAATCAGCCCCAGCATTTT
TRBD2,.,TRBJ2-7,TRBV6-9,CASGYSDSGGAYEQYF,TGTGCCAGCGGTTACTCTGATTCGGGGGGAGCATACGAGCAGTACTTC
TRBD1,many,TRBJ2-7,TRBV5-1,CASRDEVGTGPKQYF,TGCGCCAGCAGGGACGAAGTCGGGACAGGCCCCAAGCAGTACTTC
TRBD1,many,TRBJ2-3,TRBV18,CASSPYQDRVLDTQYF,TGTGCCAGCTCGCCGTATCAGGACAGGGTCCTCGATACGCAGTATTTT
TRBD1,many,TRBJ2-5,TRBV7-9,CVSSTRTGVETQYF,TGTGTCAGCAGCACCCGGACAGGGGTTGAGACCCAGTACTTC
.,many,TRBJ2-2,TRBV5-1,CASSLGWGSGELFF,TGCGCCAGCAGCTTGGGATGGGGCAGCGGGGAGCTGTTTTTT
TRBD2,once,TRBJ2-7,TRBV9,CASSVGLAGPSPIEQYF,TGTGCCAGCAGCGTAGGGCTAGCGGGTCCATCCCCTATCGAGCAGTACTTC
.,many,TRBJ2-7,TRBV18,CASSPAGAGEQYF,TGTGCCAGCTCACCAGCGGGGGCAGGCGAGCAGTACTTC
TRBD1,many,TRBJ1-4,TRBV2,CASNGQGDYEKLFF,TGTGCCAGCAATGGACAGGGGGACTATGAAAAACTGTTTTTT
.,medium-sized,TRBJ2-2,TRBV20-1,CSARSYEGTNTGELFF,TGCAGTGCTAGAAGTTACGAGGGAACGAACACCGGGGAGCTGTTTTTT
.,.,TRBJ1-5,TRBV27,CASSPRSGHQHF,TGTGCCAGCAGTCCTAGGTCGGGGCACCAGCATTTT
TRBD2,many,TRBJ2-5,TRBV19,CASSVLAGVGTQYF,TGTGCCAGTAGTGTGCTAGCGGGAGTCGGGACCCAGTACTTC
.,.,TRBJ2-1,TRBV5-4,CASRYGASSYNEQFF,TGTGCCAGCAGATATGGTGCTAGCTCCTACAATGAGCAGTTCTTC
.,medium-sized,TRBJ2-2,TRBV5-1,CASSFGGDSNTGELFF,TGCGCCAGCAGCTTCGGAGGGGATTCGAACACCGGGGAGCTGTTTTTT
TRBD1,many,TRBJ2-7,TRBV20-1,CSAKRTGLYEQYF,TGCAGTGCAAAGAGGACAGGGCTCTACGAGCAGTACTTC
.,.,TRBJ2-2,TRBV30,CAWKSTGWSGELFF,TGTGCCTGGAAGTCTACAGGGTGGAGCGGGGAGCTGTTTTTT
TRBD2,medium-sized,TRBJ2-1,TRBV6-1,CASSPGLAYNEQFF,TGTGCCAGCAGTCCGGGACTAGCGTACAATGAGCAGTTCTTC
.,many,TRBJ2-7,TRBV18,CASSPGYEQYF,TGTGCCAGCTCACCAGGATACGAGCAGTACTTC
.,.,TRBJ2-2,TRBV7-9,CASSLAKRNTGDLFF,TGTGCCAGCAGCTTAGCGAAGCGAAACACCGGGGATCTGTTTTTT
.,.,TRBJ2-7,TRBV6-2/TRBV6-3,CASNRSEHYEQYF,TGTGCCAGCAACAGAAGCGAACACTACGAGCAGTACTTC
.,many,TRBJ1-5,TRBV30,CAWSVQVNQPQHF,TGTGCCTGGAGTGTGCAGGTCAATCAGCCCCAGCATTTT
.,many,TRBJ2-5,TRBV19,CASSIREYQETQYF,TGTGCCAGTAGTATCAGGGAGTACCAAGAGACCCAGTACTTC
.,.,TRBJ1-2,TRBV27,CATLPRAETNYGYTF,TGTGCCACCCTTCCCCGGGCAGAAACTAACTATGGCTACACCTTC
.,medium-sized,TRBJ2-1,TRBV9,CASSVGPGGKQFF,TGTGCCAGCAGCGTAGGTCCGGGCGGTAAGCAGTTCTTC
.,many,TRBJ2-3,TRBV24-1,CATGSTDTQYF,TGTGCCACCGGAAGCACAGATACGCAGTATTTT
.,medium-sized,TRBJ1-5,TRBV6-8,CASSAGRRRGQPQHF,TGTGCCAGCAGCGCAGGCCGACGGAGGGGTCAGCCCCAGCATTTT
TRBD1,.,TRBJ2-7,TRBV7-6,CASSFGTGLTYEQYF,TGTGCCAGCAGCTTTGGGACAGGTTTGACCTACGAGCAGTACTTC
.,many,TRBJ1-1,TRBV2,CASSEYTEAFF,TGTGCCAGCAGTGAGTACACTGAAGCTTTCTTT
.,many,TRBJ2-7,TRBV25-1,CASSVSYEQYF,TGTGCCAGCAGTGTCTCCTACGAGCAGTACTTC
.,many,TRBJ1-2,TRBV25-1,CASSEWQVGSGYTF,TGTGCCAGCAGTGAATGGCAGGTGGGCTCAGGCTACACCTTC
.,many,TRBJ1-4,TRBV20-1,CSARRRGEKLFF,TGCAGTGCTAGAAGGCGGGGGGAAAAACTGTTTTTT
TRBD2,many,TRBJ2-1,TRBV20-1,CSAGTTNNEQFF,TGCAGTGCCGGGACTACCAACAATGAGCAGTTCTTC
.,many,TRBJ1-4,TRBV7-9,CASSPRMSARNEKLFF,TGTGCCAGCAGCCCCCGGATGTCGGCCAGAAATGAAAAACTGTTTTTT
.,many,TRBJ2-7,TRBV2,CARSRGANYYEQYF,TGTGCCAGGTCCCGAGGGGCAAATTACTACGAGCAGTACTTC
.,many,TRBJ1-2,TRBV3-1,CASSQSSGYTF,TGTGCCAGCAGCCAGTCTAGTGGCTACACCTTC
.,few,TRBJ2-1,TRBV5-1,CASSPRGVSNEQFF,TGCGCCAGCAGCCCTCGTGGGGTTAGCAATGAGCAGTTCTTC
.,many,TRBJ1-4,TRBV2,CATRSRATNEKLFF,TGTGCCACCCGCAGCCGAGCAACTAATGAAAAACTGTTTTTT
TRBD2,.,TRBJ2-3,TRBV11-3,CASPSGRRDTQYF,TGTGCCAGCCCTAGCGGGAGACGAGATACGCAGTATTTT
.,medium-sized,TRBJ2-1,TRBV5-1,CASSPRGSGPYNEQFF,TGCGCCAGCAGCCCCCGGGGTAGCGGACCCTACAATGAGCAGTTCTTC
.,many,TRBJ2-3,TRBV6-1,CASSGRGLGTDTQYF,TGTGCCAGCAGCGGCCGGGGGCTCGGCACAGATACGCAGTATTTT
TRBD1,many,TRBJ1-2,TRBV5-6,CASQPGAGGSYGYTF,TGTGCCAGCCAGCCTGGTGCAGGGGGAAGCTACGGCTACACCTTC
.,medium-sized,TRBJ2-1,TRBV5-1,CASSYSYNEQFF,TGCGCCAGCAGCTATAGTTACAATGAGCAGTTCTTC
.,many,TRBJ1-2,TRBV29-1,CSVGNGYTF,TGCAGCGTTGGAAATGGCTACACCTTC
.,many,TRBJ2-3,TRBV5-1,CASSLSQGTDTQYF,TGCGCCAGCAGCTTGTCTCAGGGGACAGATACGCAGTATTTT
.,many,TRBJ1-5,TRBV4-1,CASSQLGWQPQHF,TGCGCCAGCAGCCAGCTAGGATGGCAGCCCCAGCATTTT
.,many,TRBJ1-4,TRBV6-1,CASRPLHGNEKLFF,TGTGCCAGCAGGCCCCTTCATGGAAATGAAAAACTGTTTTTT
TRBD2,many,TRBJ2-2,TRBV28,CASTLREAGGNTGELFF,TGTGCCAGCACCCTAAGGGAGGCGGGAGGGAACACCGGGGAGCTGTTTTTT